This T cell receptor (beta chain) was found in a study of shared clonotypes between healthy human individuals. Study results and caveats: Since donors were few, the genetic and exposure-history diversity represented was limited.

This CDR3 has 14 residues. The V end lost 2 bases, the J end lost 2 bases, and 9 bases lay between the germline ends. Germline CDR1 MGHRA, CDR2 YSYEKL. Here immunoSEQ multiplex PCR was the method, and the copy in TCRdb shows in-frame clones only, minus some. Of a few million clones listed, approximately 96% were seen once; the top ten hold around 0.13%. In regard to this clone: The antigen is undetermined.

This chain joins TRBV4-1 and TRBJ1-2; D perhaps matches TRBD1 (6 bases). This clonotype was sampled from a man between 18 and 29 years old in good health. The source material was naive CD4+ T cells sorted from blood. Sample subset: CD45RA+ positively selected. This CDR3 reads CASSQPDRNYGYTF. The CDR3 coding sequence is TGCGCCAGCAGCCAACCCGACAGGAACTATGGCTACACCTTC.